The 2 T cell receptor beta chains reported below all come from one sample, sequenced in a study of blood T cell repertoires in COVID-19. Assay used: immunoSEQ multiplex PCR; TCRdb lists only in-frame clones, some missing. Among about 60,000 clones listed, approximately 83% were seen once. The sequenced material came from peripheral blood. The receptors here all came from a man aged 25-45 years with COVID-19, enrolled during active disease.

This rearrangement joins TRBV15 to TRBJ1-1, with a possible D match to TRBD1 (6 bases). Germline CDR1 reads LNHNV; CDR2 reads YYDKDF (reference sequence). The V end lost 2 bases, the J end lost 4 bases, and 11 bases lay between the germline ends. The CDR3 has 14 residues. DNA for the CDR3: TGTGCCACCAGCAGAACAGGGATTGGCACTGAAGCTTTCTTT. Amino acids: CATSRTGIGTEAFF. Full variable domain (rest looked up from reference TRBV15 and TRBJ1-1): DAMVIQNPRYQVTQFGKPVTLSCSQTLNHNVMYWYQQKSSQAPKLLFHYYDKDFNNEADTPDNFQSRRPNTSFCFLDIRSPGLGDTAMYLCATSRTGIGTEAFFGQGTRLTVV.

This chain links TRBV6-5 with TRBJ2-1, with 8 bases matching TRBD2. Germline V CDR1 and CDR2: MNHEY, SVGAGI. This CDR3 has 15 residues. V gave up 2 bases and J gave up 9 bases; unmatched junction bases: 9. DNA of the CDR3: TGTGCCAGCAGTTACCTCATGGGACTAGTACCTGAGCAGTTCTTC. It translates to CASSYLMGLVPEQFF.